This passage covers 2 T cell receptor beta chains from one sample sequenced in a study of blood T cell repertoires in COVID-19. Measured with immunoSEQ multiplex PCR; TCRdb has only the in-frame clones, and not every one. This sample carries 300,000 to 400,000 clones, roughly 90% of them seen once, and the ten largest clones take over 4%. Sequenced: PBMCs or T cells enriched from blood (not recorded which). These receptors all stem from a man in his 60s who had recovered from COVID-19.

The chain uses TRBV19 and TRBJ2-7; D gene uncertain. This CDR3 region has 15 residues. V lost 4 bases, J lost 3 bases, and 16 bases lay in between. The germline V gene has CDR1 LNHDA and CDR2 SQIVND (reference sequence). CDR3 loop: CASSNLLESYYEQYF. Here the CDR3 DNA reads TGTGCCAGTAGTAACCTCCTCGAGAGCTACTACGAGCAGTACTTC.

CDR3 loop: CASSGQEGNYGYTF. CDR3 DNA: TGTGCCAGCAGTGGACAGGAAGGCAACTATGGCTACACCTTC. This sequence joins TRBV6-2 or TRBV6-3 and TRBJ1-2, with TRBD1 identical over 7 bases. The CDR3 is 14 amino acids. CDR1 and CDR2 (germline): MNHEY, SVGEGT. V lost 5 bases to trimming and J lost 2 bases; unmatched junction nucleotides: 5.